This T cell receptor beta chain was profiled in a study of identical twins. Germline CDR1 reads SGHTA; CDR2 reads FQGTGA. Germline trimming cut 5 bases from V and 8 bases from J; bases unmatched to any gene: 6. The CDR3 is 16 residues long. This clonotype was detected a few times. TCRdb reanalysed the 5' RACE reads using MiXCR and keeps one entry per CDR3 protein. This repertoire shows about 470,000 distinct CDR3 sequences, 20% to 25% found once; its top ten account for over 2.5%. The sample also formed part of further work on T cells expressing NK-cell markers. That work contributes: Seven sequenced donors out of eight were HCMV-seropositive, one seronegative. For roughly 6 donors, the dominant NKG2C+ clonotypes made up roughly 1.0-7.5% of their CD8+ T cells. There were several donors in whom these clonotypes also led the CD3+CD56-NKG2C+ fraction.

The TCR originated in a woman aged 18-35 years in good health. Material for sequencing was CD4+ T cells sorted from blood. The V call is TRBV7-3, the J call TRBJ2-1; 16 nucleotides match TRBD2. The CDR3 DNA reads as TGTGCCAGCAGCCCCCCCGGGACTAGCGGGAGGGATGAGCAGTTCTTC. The encoded protein is CASSPPGTSGRDEQFF. Together with reference TRBV7-3 and TRBJ2-1, the CDR3 gives the full variable domain: GAGVSQTPSNKVTEKGKYVELRCDPISGHTALYWYRQSLGQGPEFLIYFQGTGAADDSGLPNDRFFAVRPEGSVSTLKIQRTERGDSAVYLCASSPPGTSGRDEQFFGPGTRLTVL.